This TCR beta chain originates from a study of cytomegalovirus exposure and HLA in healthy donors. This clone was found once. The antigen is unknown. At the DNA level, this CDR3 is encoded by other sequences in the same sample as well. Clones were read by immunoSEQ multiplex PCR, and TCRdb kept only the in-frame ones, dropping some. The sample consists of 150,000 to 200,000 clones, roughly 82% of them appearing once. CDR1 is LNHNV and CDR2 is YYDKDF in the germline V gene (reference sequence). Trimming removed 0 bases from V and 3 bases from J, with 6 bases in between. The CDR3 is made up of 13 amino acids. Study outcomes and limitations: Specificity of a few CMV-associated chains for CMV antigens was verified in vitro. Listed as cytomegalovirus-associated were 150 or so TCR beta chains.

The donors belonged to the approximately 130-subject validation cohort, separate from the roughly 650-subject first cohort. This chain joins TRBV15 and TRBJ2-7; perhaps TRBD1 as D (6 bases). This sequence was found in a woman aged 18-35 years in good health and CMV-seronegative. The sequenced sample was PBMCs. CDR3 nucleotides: TGTGCCACCAGCAGAGACAGGGGCTACGAGCAGTACTTC. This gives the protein CATSRDRGYEQYF.